This T cell receptor beta chain is drawn from a study of beta chain features in type 1 diabetes. The isolated RNA, all of it, was reverse transcribed, so expressed TCRB transcripts were what got sequenced. This table comes from immunoSEQ multiplex PCR, and its TCRdb copy is limited to in-frame clones, with some not included. The sample lists hundreds of thousands of clones; about an eighth were seen once. The sample holds a few counts of this clone. Its antigen is not known. Whole-study results and caveats: The study found moderately but significantly shorter TCRB CDR3s in all four CD4+ subsets of Type 1 diabetes patients.

Per the germline V gene, CDR1 is LGHNA and CDR2 is YNFKEQ. The CDR3 consists of 17 residues. V lost 3 bases to trimming and J lost 6 bases, with 22 bases between them. The sequenced sample consisted of naive CD4+ T cells from blood. The gene calls are TRBV4-2 and TRBJ2-3, with a weak D call TRBD1 (5 bases). The receptor's source is a man aged 18 to 35 with type 1 diabetes. CDR3 nucleotides: TGTGCCAGCAGCCACCCGCCGGGTCAGGGATCCTGGGATACGCAGTATTTT. Protein: CASSHPPGQGSWDTQYF.